Presented here are 11 T cell receptor beta chains from one specimen sequenced in a study of T cell responses to AZD1222 COVID-19 vaccine (dated by TCRdb to the early 2020s). Reading the label with the study, this specimen's time point is: baseline before first vaccination. To prepare the library, the immunoSEQ multiplex PCR assay was applied. Drawn from immuneACCESS, this table holds only the in-frame rearrangements with V and J called that TCRdb kept. Clones are partly lost; checked studies trace under half to an unresolved V gene and leave the rest unexplained. The sample table holds fewer than 130,000 clones, of which 92% were seen once. Clones ranked in the top ten supply 0.95% to 1.5% of the sample. Sequenced here: peripheral blood, sampled on day 0 of AZD1222 vaccination. The receptors come from an adult in good health.

The chain combines TRBV30 with TRBJ2-1; TRBD1 agrees at 10 bases. The CDR3 is 18 amino acids. V gave up 5 bases and J gave up 8 bases; unmatched junction bases: 21. Germline V gene sequence: CDR1 GTSNPN, CDR2 SVGIG (reference sequence). CDR3: CAWGRGKSGTGAGYEQFF. The CDR3 nucleotides read TGTGCCTGGGGGCGGGGTAAATCGGGGACAGGGGCTGGTTATGAGCAGTTCTTC.

This chain joins TRBV7-3 and TRBJ2-3; TRBD2 agrees at 7 bases. CDR1 is SGHTA, CDR2 FQGTGA, per germline. V shed 4 bases, J shed 0 bases, and the junction held 10 bases outside the gene matches. CDR3 length: 17 amino acids. The CDR3 here is CASSSRVVGLSTDTQYF. In DNA form, the CDR3 reads TGTGCCAGCAGCTCCCGCGTGGTGGGACTAAGCACAGATACGCAGTATTTT.

The chain links TRBV7-3 to TRBJ1-2; TRBD1 agrees at 8 bases. The CDR3 is made up of 14 amino acids. V shed 5 bases and J 7 bases; nucleotides not matched to a gene: 9. Germline V gene data show CDR1 as SGHTA and CDR2 as FQGTGA. The CDR3 coding sequence is TGTGCCAGCAGCCCAGGGACAGGTGCTGCTGGCTACACCTTC. As protein: CASSPGTGAAGYTF.

This clone was observed a few times. The CDR3 here is CASSIIAGGQPQHF. CDR3 nucleotide sequence: TGTGCCAGTAGTATTATCGCAGGGGGTCAGCCCCAGCATTTT. The V gene is TRBV19, the J gene TRBJ1-5; 7 bases match TRBD1. This CDR3 spans 14 amino acids. The V and J ends lost 3 bases and 6 bases, in that order; junction bases with no gene match: 5. Germline V gene data show CDR1 as LNHDA and CDR2 as SQIVND (reference sequence).

CDR3 residues: CASASTVDYNSPLHF. As DNA, the CDR3 is TGTGCCAGCGCCTCGACAGTGGACTATAATTCACCCCTCCACTTT. This rearrangement joins TRBV6-6 to TRBJ1-6; D is possibly TRBD1 (5 bases). This CDR3 is 15 amino acids long. The germline gives CDR1 MNHNY, CDR2 SVGAGI (reference sequence). The V end lost 8 bases, the J end lost 3 bases, and 14 bases lay between the germline ends.

The J gene is TRBJ1-2, the V gene TRBV7-2, with D unclear. Looked up from germline, CDR1 is SGHTA and CDR2 is FQGNSA. The CDR3 is 15 residues long. V was shortened by 6 bases and J by 4 bases, with 18 bases between the two germline ends. The CDR3 loop reads CASSGTGGGIYGYTF. In DNA form, the CDR3 reads TGTGCCAGCAGTGGTACCGGAGGTGGGATCTATGGCTACACCTTC.

This sequence joins TRBV18 and TRBJ1-2; tentatively, D is TRBD1 (5 bases). The CDR3 covers 13 residues. The ends were cut back, 6 bases at V and 10 bases at J, with 18 bases in the middle. Germline V CDR1 and CDR2: KGHSH, LQKENI. For the CDR3, the DNA is TGTGCCAGCTCCCCTTTGGGACCTGGGAACTACACCTTC. This gives the protein CASSPLGPGNYTF. Complete variable domain (other parts from reference TRBV18 and TRBJ1-2): NAGVMQNPRHLVRRRGQEARLRCSPMKGHSHVYWYRQLPEEGLKFMVYLQKENIIDESGMPKERFSAEFPKEGPSILRIQQVVRGDSAAYFCASSPLGPGNYTFGSGTRLTVV.

As concerns this clone: This sample includes further DNA sequences coding for the same CDR3. The rearrangement links TRBV24-1 to TRBJ2-2, with D unresolved. V was pared by 5 bases and J by 0 bases, with 6 bases between. The CDR3 has 14 amino acids. Germline-derived CDR1 and CDR2 are KGHDR and SFDVKD. This CDR3 reads CATSGRTNTGELFF. The CDR3 DNA is TGTGCCACCAGTGGACGGACGAACACCGGGGAGCTGTTTTTT.

The chain combines TRBV7-2 with TRBJ1-5; TRBD1 is a possible D gene (5 bases). The germline gives CDR1 SGHTA, CDR2 FQGNSA. This CDR3 is built from 15 residues. Between the trimmed V and J ends, which lost 1 base and 0 bases, there was a span of 7 bases. The CDR3, as DNA: TGTGCCAGCAGCTTAGGGACACATAGCAATCAGCCCCAGCATTTT. Translation gives CASSLGTHSNQPQHF.

As to this clone: One end of the junction fails to match germline, which may point to a read error. The genes are TRBV6-5 and TRBJ2-1; D remains unclear. Germline V lookup: CDR1 MNHEY, CDR2 SVGAGI. The CDR3 has 14 amino acids. This CDR3 reads CASRLRNSHNEQFF. CDR3 sequence (DNA): TGTGCCAGCAGACTCAGGAACTCCCACAATGAGCAGTTCTTC.

The chain uses TRBV5-5 and TRBJ2-7; 9 nucleotides line up with TRBD1. Germline CDR1 reads SGHKS; CDR2 reads YYEKEE (reference sequence). CDR3 length: 15 amino acids. The V segment lost 0 bases and the J segment 6 bases; nucleotides outside the gene matches: 7. CDR3 amino acids: CASSLATGGFSEQYF. The CDR3 bases are TGTGCCAGCAGCTTGGCCACAGGGGGCTTTAGCGAGCAGTACTTC.